Following are 26 T cell receptor beta chains from one sample sequenced in a study of cytomegalovirus exposure and HLA in healthy donors. PCR involved 60 Vbeta and 13 Jbeta primers. This table comes from immunoSEQ multiplex PCR, and its TCRdb copy is limited to in-frame clones, with some not included. Among almost 200,000 clones listed, 79% were seen once. Sequencing input: PBMCs. These receptors were obtained from a male donor in good health and CMV-seropositive.

This clone came up once. The V and J genes are TRBV28 and TRBJ1-1; D is perhaps TRBD1 (6 bases). Germline CDR1 MDHEN, CDR2 SYDVKM. The V end was cut by 2 bases, the J end by 4 bases, with 14 bases between. The CDR3 loop spans 15 amino acids. CDR3 in DNA: TGTGCCAGCAGTTTACAGGGGTCTTCCCCCACTGAAGCTTTCTTT. This gives the protein CASSLQGSSPTEAFF.

This clone was found a few times. The CDR3 spells CASTADSTSGVRNEQFF. In nucleotides, the CDR3 is TGTGCCAGTACCGCCGACTCTACTAGCGGGGTTCGCAATGAGCAGTTCTTC. The chain couples TRBV27 to TRBJ2-1; 10 bases align to TRBD2. Per the germline V gene, CDR1 is MNHEY and CDR2 is SMNVEV (reference sequence). Trimming cost V 9 bases and J 6 bases; bases outside gene matches: 17. The CDR3 is 17 amino acids.

This clone showed up just once. This chain connects TRBV4-2 to TRBJ1-3, with a weak D call TRBD1 (5 bases). Trimming shortened V by 1 base and J by 9 bases, and 25 bases separated the two germline ends. Germline CDR1 reads LGHNA; CDR2 reads YNFKEQ. The CDR3 is made up of 18 amino acids. The CDR3 nucleotides read TGTGCCAGCAGCCAAGTAAAGGGAGGGACCGGTCCCGTGGTCACCATATATTTT. Protein: CASSQVKGGTGPVVTIYF.

As regards this clone: Other DNA sequences from this sample encode an identical CDR3 as well. This rearrangement joins TRBV11-2 to TRBJ2-7, with D tentatively TRBD1 (6 bases). Germline CDR1 reads SGHAT; CDR2 reads FQNNGV. V lost 2 bases and J lost 6, with 17 bases in between. The CDR3 sequence is 15 residues long. The CDR3 DNA is TGTGCCAGCAGCTTAATGCAGGGGCAAGTGAGCGAGCAGTACTTC. Protein sequence: CASSLMQGQVSEQYF.

The gene calls are TRBV9 and TRBJ2-7; TRBD1 might be the D (6 bases). V lost 0 bases to trimming and J lost 5 bases, with 9 bases between them. CDR3 length: 13 amino acids. In germline, CDR1 is SGDLS, CDR2 YYNGEE. The CDR3 loop reads CASSVAGANEQYF. The CDR3 nucleotides are TGTGCCAGCAGCGTAGCAGGGGCAAACGAGCAGTACTTC.

This clone was seen a single time. The chain combines TRBV7-9 with TRBJ1-1; weak D call: TRBD1 (5 bases). Germline CDR1 reads SEHNR; CDR2 reads FQNEAQ (reference sequence). This CDR3 has 11 residues. CDR3 residues: CSDSPDSEAFF. DNA for the CDR3: TGTTCCGACTCCCCAGACAGTGAAGCTTTCTTT.

The chain has TRBV11-2 and TRBJ2-3, with TRBD2 as a possible D gene (6 bases). This CDR3 spans 15 amino acids. Trimming cost V 5 bases and J 2 bases, with 14 bases left between them. CDR1 is SGHAT, CDR2 FQNNGV, per germline. The CDR3 DNA follows: TGTGCCAGCAGCCCCGGGAGCCCGCCCACAGATACGCAGTATTTT. Translation: CASSPGSPPTDTQYF. Variable domain in full (rest from reference TRBV11-2 and TRBJ2-3): EAGVAQSPRYKIIEKRQSVAFWCNPISGHATLYWYQQILGQGPKLLIQFQNNGVVDDSQLPKDRFSAERLKGVDSTLKIQPAKLEDSAVYLCASSPGSPPTDTQYFGPGTRLTVL.

The chain is built from TRBV4-2 and TRBJ1-2; D is undetermined. The CDR3 sequence is 15 residues long. Germline V gene sequence: CDR1 LGHNA, CDR2 YNFKEQ. V lost 0 bases and J lost 6, with 14 bases in between. The CDR3 coding sequence is TGTGCCAGCAGCCAAGAAGGACCCCCCGGGGATGGCTACACCTTC. Translation: CASSQEGPPGDGYTF.

The chain couples TRBV9 to TRBJ2-5; TRBD2 agrees at 7 bases. Germline CDR1 SGDLS, CDR2 YYNGEE. The CDR3 consists of 15 residues. V gave up 3 bases and J gave up 4 bases; unmatched junction bases: 9. In DNA, the CDR3 is TGTGCCAGCAGCGGTTCCCACATAGCGGGAGAGACCCAGTACTTC. Protein sequence: CASSGSHIAGETQYF. Supplemented by reference TRBV9 and TRBJ2-5, the full variable domain reads DSGVTQTPKHLITATGQRVTLRCSPRSGDLSVYWYQQSLDQGLQFLIQYYNGEERAKGNILERFSAQQFPDLHSELNLSSLELGDSALYFCASSGSHIAGETQYFGPGTRLLVL.

The CDR3 region is CSAFVNEQFF. The DNA of the CDR3 is TGCAGTGCTTTCGTTAATGAGCAGTTCTTC. The gene calls are TRBV20-1 and TRBJ2-1; D remains ambiguous. The V end was cut by 5 bases, the J end by 7 bases, with 6 bases between. CDR1 is DFQATT, CDR2 SNEGSKA, per germline (reference sequence). The length of the CDR3 is 10 residues.

V is TRBV4-3 and J is TRBJ1-6, with 9 bases identical to TRBD1. The V segment lost 3 bases and the J segment 10 bases; nucleotides outside the gene matches: 7. Germline assignment: CDR1 LGHNA and CDR2 YSLEER. The CDR3 has 15 amino acids. The CDR3 DNA is TGCGCCAGCAGCCAGGGGACAGGGCCGGGATCACCCCTCCACTTT. Translation: CASSQGTGPGSPLHF.

As regards this clone: The same CDR3 is also encoded by other DNA sequences in this sample. As DNA, the CDR3 is TGTGCCAGCAGTGAGGTCTGGGCGGGAGATCGGAGGGAGCACAATGAGCAGTTCTTC. Its translation: CASSEVWAGDRREHNEQFF. The rearrangement joins TRBV28 to TRBJ2-1; 7 nucleotides line up with TRBD2. This CDR3 is built from 19 residues. CDR1 MDHEN and CDR2 SYDVKM come from the germline V gene. Unmatched junction bases numbered 21, after V lost 5 bases and J lost 5 bases.

The chain combines TRBV10-3 with TRBJ2-7, with 10 bases identical to TRBD1. Trimming cost V 6 bases and J 6 bases; bases outside gene matches: 14. The germline CDR1 and CDR2 sequences are ENHRY and SYGVKD. The CDR3 sequence is 16 residues long. CDR3 region: CAIRSQGTGENREQYF. DNA of the CDR3: TGTGCCATCAGAAGCCAGGGGACAGGGGAGAATCGCGAGCAGTACTTC.

The chain combines TRBV19 with TRBJ1-1, with 7 bases fitting TRBD1. Germline loops: CDR1 LNHDA, CDR2 SQIVND (reference sequence). CDR3 size: 15 residues. With V trimmed by 6 bases and J by 2 bases, 9 bases remained unmatched. The CDR3 DNA follows: TGTGCCAGTAGAACTGAAGACAGGGCAAACACTGAAGCTTTCTTT. This encodes CASRTEDRANTEAFF.

This chain links TRBV2 with TRBJ1-3; no firm D call. The CDR3 spans 15 residues. Germline V gene sequence: CDR1 SNHLY, CDR2 FYNNEI. V lost 6 bases and J 0 bases, leaving 12 bases between the germline ends. As DNA, the CDR3 is TGTGCCAGCAGAGCAGGATTTTCCTCTGGAAACACCATATATTTT. It yields the protein CASRAGFSSGNTIYF.

The chain uses TRBV4-1 and TRBJ2-2; the D gene is possibly TRBD1 (5 bases). CDR1 is MGHRA, CDR2 YSYEKL, per germline. V gave up 1 base and J gave up 1 base, with 7 bases separating them. This CDR3 is 15 amino acids long. CDR3 DNA: TGCGCCAGCAGCCAAGTGACAGAGAACACCGGGGAGCTGTTTTTT. Protein: CASSQVTENTGELFF.

The chain combines TRBV28 with TRBJ1-5; D might be TRBD1 (6 bases). The V gene lost 6 bases and the J gene lost 1 base, with 16 bases spanning the gap. There are 16 residues in the CDR3. Germline V gene lookup returns CDR1 MDHEN and CDR2 SYDVKM. The CDR3: CASSWEGRGSNQPQHF. In nucleotides, the CDR3 is TGTGCCAGCAGCTGGGAGGGGAGGGGGAGCAATCAGCCCCAGCATTTT. Variable domain in full (rest from reference TRBV28 and TRBJ1-5): DVKVTQSSRYLVKRTGEKVFLECVQDMDHENMFWYRQDPGLGLRLIYFSYDVKMKEKGDIPEGYSVSREKKERFSLILESASTNQTSMYLCASSWEGRGSNQPQHFGDGTRLSIL.

The chain is built from TRBV15 and TRBJ1-4; tentatively, D is TRBD1 (5 bases). CDR3 size: 14 residues. The V end was cut by 1 base, the J end by 8 bases, with 11 bases between. CDR1 and CDR2 (germline): LNHNV, YYDKDF (reference sequence). The DNA of the CDR3 is TGTGCCACCAGCAGAGGCAGGGCTGAAGAAAAACTGTTTTTT. Translating it yields CATSRGRAEEKLFF.

The chain carries TRBV7-9 and TRBJ1-1; 7 nucleotides match TRBD1. CDR1 SEHNR and CDR2 FQNEAQ come from the germline V gene (reference sequence). There are 11 residues in the CDR3. The junction had 2 bases not matched to a gene; V was cut back by 5 bases and J by 8 bases. The DNA for the CDR3 is TGTGCCAGCAGCGTACAGGGGGAAGCTTTCTTT. Translated, it gives CASSVQGEAFF.

A remark on this clone: Sequence at one end of the junction differs from germline and may be a read error. V usage is TRBV7-7 and J usage is TRBJ2-5, with D perhaps matching TRBD1 (5 bases). Per germline, CDR1 SSHAT and CDR2 FNYEAQ (reference sequence). The CDR3 loop spans 15 amino acids. CDR3 region: CASSSRVYTAETQYF. The CDR3 DNA is TGTGCTAGCAGCTCCAGGGTCTACACGGCAGAGACCCAGTACTTC.

The CDR3: CASSFSSGSLYEQYF. CDR3 coding DNA: TGTGCCAGCAGCTTTTCTAGCGGGAGTTTGTACGAGCAGTACTTC. This chain joins TRBV27 and TRBJ2-7; 10 nucleotides line up with TRBD2. Germline CDR1 reads MNHEY; CDR2 reads SMNVEV (reference sequence). CDR3 length: 15 residues. Trimming took 6 bases from V and 4 from J; bases not matched to a gene: 9.

V is TRBV11-2 and J is TRBJ2-2, with 7 bases that match TRBD1. Germline V gene sequence: CDR1 SGHAT, CDR2 FQNNGV. J was trimmed by 4 bases and V by 4 bases; bases with no gene match: 3. CDR3 size: 14 residues. The CDR3 reads CASSSSGGTGELFF. The CDR3, as DNA: TGTGCCAGCAGCTCCTCAGGGGGCACCGGGGAGCTGTTTTTT.

The J gene is TRBJ2-1, the V gene TRBV6-1; 16 bases match TRBD2. After removal of 3 bases from V and 6 bases from J, the junction contained 2 bases not matched to a gene. CDR1 and CDR2 from the germline V gene are MNHNS and SASEGT. The CDR3 is 16 amino acids. The CDR3 reads CASSDGTSGRGNEQFF. Here the CDR3 DNA reads TGTGCCAGCAGTGACGGGACTAGCGGGAGGGGCAATGAGCAGTTCTTC.

The chain recombines TRBV15 with TRBJ2-3, with a possible D match to TRBD2 (6 bases). Germline V gives CDR1 LNHNV, CDR2 YYDKDF (reference sequence). This CDR3 is 13 amino acids long. With 5 bases removed from V and 5 bases from J, the gap between germline ends came to 11 bases. CDR3 sequence reads: CATSLGEVDTQYF. CDR3 DNA sequence: TGTGCCACCAGCTTGGGGGAGGTAGATACGCAGTATTTT. The whole variable domain, filled in from reference TRBV15 and TRBJ2-3, reads DAMVIQNPRYQVTQFGKPVTLSCSQTLNHNVMYWYQQKSSQAPKLLFHYYDKDFNNEADTPDNFQSRRPNTSFCFLDIRSPGLGDTAMYLCATSLGEVDTQYFGPGTRLTVL.

The rearrangement joins TRBV6-6 to TRBJ2-1; 11 bases agree with TRBD2. The CDR3 is made up of 14 amino acids. V shed 9 bases and J 2 bases; nucleotides not matched to a gene: 3. Germline V gene lookup returns CDR1 MNHNY and CDR2 SVGAGI (reference sequence). The CDR3 region has the DNA TGTGCCAGTAGCGGGAGGGTCGCCTACAATGAGCAGTTCTTC. Translated: CASSGRVAYNEQFF.

The chain uses TRBV19 and TRBJ2-7; maybe TRBD2 (6 bases). Per the germline V gene, CDR1 is LNHDA and CDR2 is SQIVND (reference sequence). This CDR3 has 14 residues. V shed 6 bases and J shed 3 bases, with 15 bases lying between them. CDR3 sequence (DNA): TGTGCCAGTAGCTTGGGGACTCTGAACTACGAGCAGTACTTC. Residues: CASSLGTLNYEQYF.